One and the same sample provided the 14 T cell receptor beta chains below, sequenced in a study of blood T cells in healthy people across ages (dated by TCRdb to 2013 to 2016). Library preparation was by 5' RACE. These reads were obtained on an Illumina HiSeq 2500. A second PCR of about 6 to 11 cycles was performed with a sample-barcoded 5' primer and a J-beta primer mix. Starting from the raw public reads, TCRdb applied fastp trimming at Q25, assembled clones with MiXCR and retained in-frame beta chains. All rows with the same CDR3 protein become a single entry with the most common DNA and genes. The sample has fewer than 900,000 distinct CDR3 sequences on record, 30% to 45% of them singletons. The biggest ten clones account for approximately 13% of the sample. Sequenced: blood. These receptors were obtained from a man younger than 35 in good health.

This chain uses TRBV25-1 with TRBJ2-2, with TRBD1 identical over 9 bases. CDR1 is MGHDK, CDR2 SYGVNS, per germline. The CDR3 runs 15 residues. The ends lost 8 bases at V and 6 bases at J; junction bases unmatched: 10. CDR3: CASSKGTGHAGELFF. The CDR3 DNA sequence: TGTGCCAGCTCAAAAGGGACAGGGCACGCCGGGGAGCTGTTTTTT. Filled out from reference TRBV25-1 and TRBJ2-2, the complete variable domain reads EADIYQTPRYLVIGTGKKITLECSQTMGHDKMYWYQQDPGMELHLIHYSYGVNSTEKGDLSSESTVSRIRTEHFPLTLESARPSHTSQYLCASSKGTGHAGELFFGEGSRLTVL.

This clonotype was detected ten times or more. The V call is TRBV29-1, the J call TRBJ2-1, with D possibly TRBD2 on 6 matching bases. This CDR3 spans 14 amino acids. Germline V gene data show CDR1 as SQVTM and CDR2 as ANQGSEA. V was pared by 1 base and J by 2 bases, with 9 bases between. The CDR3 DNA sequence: TGCAGCGTTGAAGTTCCGGGAGCCTACAATGAGCAGTTCTTC. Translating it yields CSVEVPGAYNEQFF.

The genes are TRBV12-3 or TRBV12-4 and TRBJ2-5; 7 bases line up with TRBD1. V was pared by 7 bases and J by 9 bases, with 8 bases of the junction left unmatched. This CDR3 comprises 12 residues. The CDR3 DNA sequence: TGTGCCAGCAACTCCCCCCAGGGGGCCCAGTACTTC. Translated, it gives CASNSPQGAQYF.

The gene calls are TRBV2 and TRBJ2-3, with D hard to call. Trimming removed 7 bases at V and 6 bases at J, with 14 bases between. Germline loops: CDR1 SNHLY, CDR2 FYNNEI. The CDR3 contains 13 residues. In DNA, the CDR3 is TGTGCCAGCAACGTGGAGAGGTCGGATACGCAGTATTTT. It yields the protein CASNVERSDTQYF.

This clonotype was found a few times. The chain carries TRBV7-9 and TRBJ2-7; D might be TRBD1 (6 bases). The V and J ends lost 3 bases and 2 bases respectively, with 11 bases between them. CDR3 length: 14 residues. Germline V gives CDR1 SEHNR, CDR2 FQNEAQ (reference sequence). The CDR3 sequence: CASSLGEGAYEQYF. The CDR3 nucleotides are TGTGCCAGCAGCTTGGGAGAGGGGGCCTACGAGCAGTACTTC.

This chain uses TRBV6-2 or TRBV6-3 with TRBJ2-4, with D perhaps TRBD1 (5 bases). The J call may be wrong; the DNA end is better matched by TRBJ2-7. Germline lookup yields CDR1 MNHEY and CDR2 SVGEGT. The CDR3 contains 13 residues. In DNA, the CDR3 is TGTGCCAGCAGCCCTGACAGTTGGTACGAGCAGTACTTC. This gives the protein CASSPDSWYEQYF.

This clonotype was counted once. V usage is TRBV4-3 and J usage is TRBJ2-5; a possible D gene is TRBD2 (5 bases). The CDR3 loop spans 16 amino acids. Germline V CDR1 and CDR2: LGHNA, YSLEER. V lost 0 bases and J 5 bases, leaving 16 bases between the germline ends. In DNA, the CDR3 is TGCGCCAGCAGCCAAGATCGGGCGGTTGGCGGGGAGACCCAGTACTTC. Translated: CASSQDRAVGGETQYF.

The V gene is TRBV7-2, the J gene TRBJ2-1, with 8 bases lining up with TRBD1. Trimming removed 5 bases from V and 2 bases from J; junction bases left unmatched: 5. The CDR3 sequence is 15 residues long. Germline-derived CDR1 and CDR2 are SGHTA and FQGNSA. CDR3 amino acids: CASSRGQAPYNEQFF. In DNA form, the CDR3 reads TGTGCCAGCAGCCGGGGACAGGCGCCCTACAATGAGCAGTTCTTC. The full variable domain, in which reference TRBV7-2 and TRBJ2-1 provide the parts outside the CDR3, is GAGVSQSPSNKVTEKGKDVELRCDPISGHTALYWYRQSLGQGLEFLIYFQGNSAPDKSGLPSDRFSAERTGGSVSTLTIQRTQQEDSAVYLCASSRGQAPYNEQFFGPGTRLTVL.

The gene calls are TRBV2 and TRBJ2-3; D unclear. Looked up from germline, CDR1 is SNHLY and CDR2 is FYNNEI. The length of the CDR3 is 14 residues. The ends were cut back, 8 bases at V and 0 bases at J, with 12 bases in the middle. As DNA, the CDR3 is TGTGCCAGCCGAACATTCTCGAGCACAGATACGCAGTATTTT. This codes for CASRTFSSTDTQYF.

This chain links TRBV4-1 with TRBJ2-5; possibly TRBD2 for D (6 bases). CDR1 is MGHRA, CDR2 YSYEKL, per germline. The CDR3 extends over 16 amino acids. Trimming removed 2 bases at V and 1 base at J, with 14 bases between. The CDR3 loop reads CASSQIGSGIQETQYF. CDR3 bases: TGCGCCAGCAGCCAAATTGGTAGCGGTATCCAAGAGACCCAGTACTTC.

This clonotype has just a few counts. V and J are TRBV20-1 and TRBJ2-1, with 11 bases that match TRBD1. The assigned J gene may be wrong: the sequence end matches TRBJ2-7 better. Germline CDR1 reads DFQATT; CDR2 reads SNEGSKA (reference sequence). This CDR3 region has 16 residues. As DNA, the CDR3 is TGCAGTGCTAGAACTTGGACAGGGGGCGCTTACAATGAGCAGTACTTC. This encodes CSARTWTGGAYNEQYF.

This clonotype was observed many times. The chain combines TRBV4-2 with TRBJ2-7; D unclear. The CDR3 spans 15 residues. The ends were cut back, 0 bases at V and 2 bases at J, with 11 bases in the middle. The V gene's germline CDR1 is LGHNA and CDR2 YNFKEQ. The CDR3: CASSQDMTPTYEQYF. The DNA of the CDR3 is TGTGCCAGCAGCCAAGATATGACACCAACCTACGAGCAGTACTTC.

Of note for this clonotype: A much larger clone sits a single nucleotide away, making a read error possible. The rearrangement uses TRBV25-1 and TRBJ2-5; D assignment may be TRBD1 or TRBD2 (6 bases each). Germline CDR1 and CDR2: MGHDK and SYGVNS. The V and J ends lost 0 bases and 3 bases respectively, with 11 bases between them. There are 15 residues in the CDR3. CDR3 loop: CASSEYRGVEETQYF. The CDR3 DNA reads TGTGCCAGCAGTGAATATAGGGGGGTTGAAGAGACCCAGTACTTC.

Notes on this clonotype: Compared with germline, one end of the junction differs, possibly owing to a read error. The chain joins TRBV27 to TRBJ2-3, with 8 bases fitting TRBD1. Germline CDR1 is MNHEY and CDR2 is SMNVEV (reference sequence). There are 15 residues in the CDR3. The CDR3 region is CTSTRTGYRTDTQYF. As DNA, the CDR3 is TGTACCAGCACCCGGACAGGGTATCGCACAGATACGCAGTATTTT.